Listed below are T cell receptor beta chains from one sample, sequenced in a study of T cell changes during pregnancy in multiple sclerosis. Some clones are missing from TCRdb's copy, which holds only in-frame ones; the method was immunoSEQ multiplex PCR. In the table there are approximately 33,000 clones, 80% to 90% of which are singletons. This sample comprised CD4+ T cells from peripheral blood mononuclear cells, obtained in the first trimester of pregnancy. The origin of the receptors is a female donor in good health, enrolled as a control in a pregnancy study. CDR3s include the opening cysteine and the closing phenylalanine or tryptophan. Fields, in order: V gene, J gene, D gene, clone size, CDR3 DNA, CDR3 protein. A D gene is named only where the DNA matches it firmly. The listing skips clone size in some rows; elsewhere it reads once, few, many or a size class.

V: TRBV5-8; J: TRBJ2-5; D: TRBD2; size: -; DNA: TGTGCCAGCAGTTTTCACCTAGCGGGGGGGCAAGAGACCCAGTACTTC; CDR3: CASSFHLAGGQETQYF
V: TRBV2; J: TRBJ2-1; D: TRBD2; size: once; DNA: TGTGCCGACAAAGAACGGGGGGGCGCTTGGGATGAGCAGTTCTTC; CDR3: CADKERGGAWDEQFF
V: TRBV6-1; J: TRBJ2-1; D: TRBD2; size: -; DNA: TGTGCCAGCAGTGTATATGCGGGGGGGGGAATATCCTACAATGAGCAGTTCTTC; CDR3: CASSVYAGGGISYNEQFF
V: TRBV7-2; J: TRBJ1-2; D: -; size: -; DNA: TGTGCCAGCAGGGGGGGACCGGCGAATGGCTACACCTTC; CDR3: CASRGGPANGYTF
V: TRBV2; J: TRBJ1-2; D: TRBD1; size: -; DNA: TGTGCCAGCAATCAAGACCAGGGGGCAAGTGGCTACACCTTC; CDR3: CASNQDQGASGYTF
V: TRBV7-3; J: TRBJ2-1; D: TRBD2; size: -; DNA: TGTGCCAGCATCGACCTAGCGGGGGGGCCACTCTCCTACAATGAGCAGTTCTTC; CDR3: CASIDLAGGPLSYNEQFF
V: TRBV9; J: TRBJ2-1; D: -; size: once; DNA: TGTGCCAGCAGCGTAGACCGTCCGGTCTCCTACAATGAGCAGTTCTTC; CDR3: CASSVDRPVSYNEQFF
V: TRBV1; J: TRBJ2-3; D: -; size: -; DNA: TGCACCAGCAACGAAATAGGGGGGGACGGCACAGATACGCAGTATTTT; CDR3: CTSNEIGGDGTDTQYF
V: TRBV4-3; J: TRBJ1-3; D: -; size: once; DNA: TGCGCCAGCAGCCAAGAGCCAGGGCGCTCTGGAAACACCATATATTTT; CDR3: CASSQEPGRSGNTIYF
V: TRBV19; J: TRBJ2-6; D: TRBD1; size: -; DNA: TGTGCCAGTAGTATCCGGGACAGGGGGGCCCGGGCCAACGTCCTGACTTTC; CDR3: CASSIRDRGARANVLTF
V: TRBV19; J: TRBJ2-7; D: -; size: -; DNA: TGTGCCAGTAGTCGGACTTCGACCACCTACGAGCAGTACTTC; CDR3: CASSRTSTTYEQYF
V: TRBV27; J: TRBJ1-6; D: -; size: -; DNA: TGTGCCAGCAGTCCAACAGGATGGACCTATAATTCACCCCTCCACTTT; CDR3: CASSPTGWTYNSPLHF
V: TRBV7-9; J: TRBJ2-7; D: TRBD1; size: -; DNA: TGTGCCAGCAGCTTAGGGGGAGGACAGGGCGAAGAGCAGTACTTC; CDR3: CASSLGGGQGEEQYF
V: TRBV6-6; J: TRBJ2-5; D: -; size: -; DNA: TGTGCCAGCAGTCAATTATCCTCCGGCCGCGGAGAGACCCAGTACTTC; CDR3: CASSQLSSGRGETQYF
V: TRBV7-9; J: TRBJ1-3; D: -; size: -; DNA: TGTGCCAGCAGCCCCGGGGCGGGAGCGGAAGATGGAAACACCATATATTTT; CDR3: CASSPGAGAEDGNTIYF
V: TRBV5-4; J: TRBJ2-5; D: -; size: -; DNA: TGTGCCAGCCAGTTCAGGGTTCAAGAGACCCAGTACTTC; CDR3: CASQFRVQETQYF
V: TRBV19; J: TRBJ1-1; D: -; size: -; DNA: TGTGCCAGTAGGAACCAGGGTCTGGGTACTGAAGCTTTCTTT; CDR3: CASRNQGLGTEAFF
V: TRBV7-8; J: TRBJ2-7; D: -; size: -; DNA: TGTGCCAGCAGCGTGGACACGATGTACGGGCAGTACTTC; CDR3: CASSVDTMYGQYF
V: TRBV9; J: TRBJ2-3; D: TRBD1; size: -; DNA: TGTGCCAGCAGCGTAGGGACAGGGGTCGATACGCAGTATTTT; CDR3: CASSVGTGVDTQYF
V: TRBV9; J: TRBJ1-2; D: -; size: -; DNA: TGTGCCAGCAGCGTAGGACAGACTCCCTATGGCTACACCTTC; CDR3: CASSVGQTPYGYTF
V: TRBV2; J: TRBJ1-1; D: TRBD1; size: -; DNA: TGTGCCAGCAGTGTGGACAGGGACGAAGATGAAGCTTTCTTT; CDR3: CASSVDRDEDEAFF
V: TRBV2; J: TRBJ1-5; D: -; size: -; DNA: TGTGCCAGCAGTTTAAACAGGTTCAGCAATCAGCCCCAGCATTTT; CDR3: CASSLNRFSNQPQHF
V: TRBV18; J: TRBJ2-1; D: -; size: -; DNA: TGTGCCAGCTCCGGACAGGATAGCGGGGTCACCGGGGTGGTGGTATCGCGCGATGAGCAGTTCTTC; CDR3: CASSGQDSGVTGVVVSRDEQFF
V: TRBV5-1; J: TRBJ2-5; D: TRBD2; size: once; DNA: TGCGCCAGCAGCGCCACTAGCGGGGGGCCGTCCGCGCGGACCCAGTACTTC; CDR3: CASSATSGGPSARTQYF
V: TRBV7-3; J: TRBJ2-1; D: TRBD2; size: -; DNA: TGTGCCAGCAGCTTATCTGGGGCCCTGGCGGCGGGGGGGCAGTTCTTC; CDR3: CASSLSGALAAGGQFF
V: TRBV10-2; J: TRBJ2-1; D: TRBD2; size: -; DNA: TGCGCCAGCAGTGCCGTGGGCGGGGGGGCCAATGAGCAGTTCTTC; CDR3: CASSAVGGGANEQFF
V: TRBV4-2; J: TRBJ2-1; D: TRBD2; size: -; DNA: TGTGCCAGCAGCCAAGATTCGGCGGGGGGGCGGAATGAGCAGTTCTTC; CDR3: CASSQDSAGGRNEQFF
V: TRBV2; J: TRBJ1-2; D: -; size: -; DNA: TGTGCCAGCAGTGAACTAGGGGGACCTAACTATGGCTACACCTTC; CDR3: CASSELGGPNYGYTF
V: TRBV6-5; J: TRBJ2-3; D: TRBD1; size: -; DNA: TGTGCCAGCAGTTACTCCGGCAGGGGGCAAGCAGATACGCAGTATTTT; CDR3: CASSYSGRGQADTQYF